The clone carrying this T cell receptor beta chain appeared once. Its antigen is still unknown. The data belong to a study of cytomegalovirus exposure and HLA in healthy donors. A multiplex PCR was run with 60 Vbeta primers and 13 Jbeta primers. Sequencing used immunoSEQ multiplex PCR; TCRdb keeps in-frame clones, though not all of them. The sample lists 150,000 to 200,000 clones; approximately 70% were seen once. Germline V gene lookup returns CDR1 LNHNV and CDR2 YYDKDF (reference sequence). This CDR3 has 16 amino acids. The V gene lost 9 bases and the J gene lost 0 bases, with 18 bases spanning the gap. General study findings and limits: V- and J-gene trimming of TCR beta was linked (in a later analysis) to a missense DCLRE1C variant.

The source material was PBMCs. The receptor was derived from a middle-aged man in good health and CMV-seropositive. The J gene is TRBJ2-1, the V gene TRBV15; D possibly corresponds to TRBD2 (5 bases). The CDR3 coding sequence is TGTGCCACTTCTAACCCCCTGAGGGCCTCCTACAATGAGCAGTTCTTC. Amino acids: CATSNPLRASYNEQFF.